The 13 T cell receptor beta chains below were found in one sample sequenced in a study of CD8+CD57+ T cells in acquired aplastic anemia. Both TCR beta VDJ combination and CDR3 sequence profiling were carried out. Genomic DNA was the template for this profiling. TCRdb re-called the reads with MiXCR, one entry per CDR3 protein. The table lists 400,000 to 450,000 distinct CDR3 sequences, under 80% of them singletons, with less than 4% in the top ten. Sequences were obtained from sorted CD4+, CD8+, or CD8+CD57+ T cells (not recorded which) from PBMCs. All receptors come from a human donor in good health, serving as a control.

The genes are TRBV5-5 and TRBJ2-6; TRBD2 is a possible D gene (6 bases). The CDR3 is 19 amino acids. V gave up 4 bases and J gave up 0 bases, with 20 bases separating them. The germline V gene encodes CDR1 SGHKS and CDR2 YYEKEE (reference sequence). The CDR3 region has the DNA TGTGCCAGCAGCGAACATCATCTAGCGCAGACCTCTGGGGCCAACGTCCTGACTTTC. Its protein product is CASSEHHLAQTSGANVLTF.

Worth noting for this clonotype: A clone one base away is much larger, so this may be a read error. The CDR3 loop is CAGSQVGDRVREQYF. CDR3 coding DNA: TGTGCCGGCAGCCAAGTCGGAGACAGGGTTCGGGAGCAGTACTTC. The V and J genes are TRBV3-1 and TRBJ2-7, with 7 bases matching TRBD1. The CDR3 spans 15 residues. Germline-derived CDR1 and CDR2 are LGHDT and YNNKEL (reference sequence).

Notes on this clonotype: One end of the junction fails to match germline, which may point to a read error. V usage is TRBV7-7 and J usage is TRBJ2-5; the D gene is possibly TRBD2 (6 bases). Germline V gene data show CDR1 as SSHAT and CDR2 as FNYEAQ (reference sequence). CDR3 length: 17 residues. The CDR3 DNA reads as TGTGCTAGCAGCTTCGGGGTCGGGGGATCCTTCAATGAGACCCAGTACTTC. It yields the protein CASSFGVGGSFNETQYF.

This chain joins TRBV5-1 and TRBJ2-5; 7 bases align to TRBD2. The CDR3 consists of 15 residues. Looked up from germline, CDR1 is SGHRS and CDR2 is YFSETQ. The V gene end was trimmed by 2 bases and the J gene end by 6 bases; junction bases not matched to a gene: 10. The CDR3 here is CASSFGGGTQKTQYF. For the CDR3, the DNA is TGCGCCAGCAGCTTTGGGGGGGGGACGCAAAAGACCCAGTACTTC. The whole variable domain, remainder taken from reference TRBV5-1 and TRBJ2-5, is KAGVTQTPRYLIKTRGQQVTLSCSPISGHRSVSWYQQTPGQGLQFLFEYFSETQRNKGNFPGRFSGRQFSNSRSEMNVSTLELGDSALYLCASSFGGGTQKTQYFGPGTRLLVL.

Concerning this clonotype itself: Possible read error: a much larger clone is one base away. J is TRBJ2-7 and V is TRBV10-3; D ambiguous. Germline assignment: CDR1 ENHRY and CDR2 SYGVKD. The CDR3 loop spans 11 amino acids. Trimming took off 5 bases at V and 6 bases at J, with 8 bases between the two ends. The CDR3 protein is CAISYRSEQYF. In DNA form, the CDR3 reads TGTGCCATCAGTTACCGTTCCGAGCAGTACTTC.

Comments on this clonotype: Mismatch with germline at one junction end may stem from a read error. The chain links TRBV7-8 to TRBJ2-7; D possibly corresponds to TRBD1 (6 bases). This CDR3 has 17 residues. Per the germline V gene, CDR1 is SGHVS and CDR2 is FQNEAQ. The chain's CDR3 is CASSRRTGNILGYEQYF. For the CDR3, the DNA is TGCGCCAGCAGCCGAAGAACAGGGAACATCCTGGGATACGAGCAGTACTTC.

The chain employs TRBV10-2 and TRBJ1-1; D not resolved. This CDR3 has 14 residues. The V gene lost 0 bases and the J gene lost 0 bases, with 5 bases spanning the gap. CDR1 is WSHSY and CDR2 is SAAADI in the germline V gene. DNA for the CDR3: TGCGCCAGCAGTGAGTCGAGTTTGAACACTGAAGCTTTCTTT. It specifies CASSESSLNTEAFF.

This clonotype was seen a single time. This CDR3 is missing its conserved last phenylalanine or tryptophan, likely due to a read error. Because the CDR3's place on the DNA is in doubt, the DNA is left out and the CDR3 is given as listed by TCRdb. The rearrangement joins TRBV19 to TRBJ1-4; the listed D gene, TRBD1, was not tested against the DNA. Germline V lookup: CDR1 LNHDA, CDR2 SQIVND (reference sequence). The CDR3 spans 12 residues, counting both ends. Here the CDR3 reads CASTIGERGAGI.

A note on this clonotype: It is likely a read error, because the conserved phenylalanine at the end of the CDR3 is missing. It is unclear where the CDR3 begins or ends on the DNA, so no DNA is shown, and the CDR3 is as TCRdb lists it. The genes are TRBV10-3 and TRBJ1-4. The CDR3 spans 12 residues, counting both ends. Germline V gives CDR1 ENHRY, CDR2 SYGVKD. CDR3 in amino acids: CAISEVDAKLLY.

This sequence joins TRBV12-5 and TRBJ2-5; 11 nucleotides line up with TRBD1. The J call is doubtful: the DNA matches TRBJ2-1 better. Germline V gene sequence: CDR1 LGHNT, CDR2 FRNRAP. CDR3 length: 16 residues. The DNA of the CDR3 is TGTGCTAGTGGTTTAAAGGGACAGGGGGGGAGCAATGAGCAGTTCTTC. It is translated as CASGLKGQGGSNEQFF.

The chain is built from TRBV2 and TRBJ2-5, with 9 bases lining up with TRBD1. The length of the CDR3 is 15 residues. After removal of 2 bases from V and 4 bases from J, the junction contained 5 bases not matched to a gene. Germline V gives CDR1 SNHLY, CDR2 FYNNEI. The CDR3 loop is CASSELQGAVETQYF. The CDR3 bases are TGTGCCAGCAGTGAACTACAGGGGGCCGTAGAGACCCAGTACTTC.

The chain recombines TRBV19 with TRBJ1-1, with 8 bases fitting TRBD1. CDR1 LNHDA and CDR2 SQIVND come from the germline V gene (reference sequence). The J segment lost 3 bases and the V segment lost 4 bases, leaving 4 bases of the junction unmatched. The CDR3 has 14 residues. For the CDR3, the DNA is TGTGCCAGTAGTACGACAGGGGAGCACACTGAAGCTTTCTTT. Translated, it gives CASSTTGEHTEAFF.

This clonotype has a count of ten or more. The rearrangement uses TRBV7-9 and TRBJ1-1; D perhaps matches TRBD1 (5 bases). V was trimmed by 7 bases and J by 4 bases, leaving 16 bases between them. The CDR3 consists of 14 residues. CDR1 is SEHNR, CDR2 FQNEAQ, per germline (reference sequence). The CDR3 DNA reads TGTGCCAGCAACGTTGACAGTATGAGCACTGAAGCTTTCTTT. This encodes CASNVDSMSTEAFF.